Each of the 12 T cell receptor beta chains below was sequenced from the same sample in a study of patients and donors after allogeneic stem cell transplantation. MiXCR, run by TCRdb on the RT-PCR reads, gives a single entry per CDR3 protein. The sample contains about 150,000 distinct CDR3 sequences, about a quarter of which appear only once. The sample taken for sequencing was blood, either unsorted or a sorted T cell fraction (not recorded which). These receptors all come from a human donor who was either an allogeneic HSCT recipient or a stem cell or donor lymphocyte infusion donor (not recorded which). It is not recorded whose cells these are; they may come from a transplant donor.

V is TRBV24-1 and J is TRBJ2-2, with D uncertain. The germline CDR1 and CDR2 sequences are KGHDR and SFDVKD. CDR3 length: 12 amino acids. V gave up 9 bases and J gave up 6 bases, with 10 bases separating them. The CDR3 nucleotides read TGTGCCACCGAGAGTAGGTCCGGGGAGCTGTTTTTT. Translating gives CATESRSGELFF.

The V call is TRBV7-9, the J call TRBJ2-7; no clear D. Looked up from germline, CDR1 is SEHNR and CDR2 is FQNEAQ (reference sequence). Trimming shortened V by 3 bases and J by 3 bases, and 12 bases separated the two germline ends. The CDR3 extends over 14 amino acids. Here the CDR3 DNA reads TGTGCCAGCAGCTTTGGCCACGGGTACTACGAGCAGTACTTC. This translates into CASSFGHGYYEQYF.

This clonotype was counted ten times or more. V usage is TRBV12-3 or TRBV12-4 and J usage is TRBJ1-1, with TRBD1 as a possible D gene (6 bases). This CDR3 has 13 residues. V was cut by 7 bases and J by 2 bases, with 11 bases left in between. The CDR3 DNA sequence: TGTGCCAGCACCTCACAGGGTAACACTGAAGCTTTCTTT. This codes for CASTSQGNTEAFF.

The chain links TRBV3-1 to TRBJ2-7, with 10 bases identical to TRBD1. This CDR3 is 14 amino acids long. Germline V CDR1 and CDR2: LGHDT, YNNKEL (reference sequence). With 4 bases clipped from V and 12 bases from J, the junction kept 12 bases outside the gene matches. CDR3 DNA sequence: TGTGCCAGCAGCCCAGGATCCGGGACAGGGGAACTGTACTTC. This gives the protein CASSPGSGTGELYF.

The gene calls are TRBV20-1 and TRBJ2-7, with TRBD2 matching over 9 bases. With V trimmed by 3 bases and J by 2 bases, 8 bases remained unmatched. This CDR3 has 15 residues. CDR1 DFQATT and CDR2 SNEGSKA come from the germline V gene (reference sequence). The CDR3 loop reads CSARALAGAAYEQYF. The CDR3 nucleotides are TGCAGTGCTAGGGCCTTAGCGGGGGCCGCCTACGAGCAGTACTTC.

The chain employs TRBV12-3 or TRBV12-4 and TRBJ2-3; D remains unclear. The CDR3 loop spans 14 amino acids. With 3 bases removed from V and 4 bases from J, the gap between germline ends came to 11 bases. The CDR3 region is CASSFWGGADTQYF. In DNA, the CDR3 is TGTGCCAGCAGTTTTTGGGGTGGCGCAGATACGCAGTATTTT.

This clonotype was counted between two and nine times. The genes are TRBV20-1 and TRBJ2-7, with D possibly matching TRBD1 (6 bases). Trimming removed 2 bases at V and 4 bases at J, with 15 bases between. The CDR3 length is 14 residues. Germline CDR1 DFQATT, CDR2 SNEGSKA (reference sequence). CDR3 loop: CSARPGQSMYEQYF. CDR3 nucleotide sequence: TGCAGTGCTAGACCGGGACAATCGATGTACGAGCAGTACTTC.

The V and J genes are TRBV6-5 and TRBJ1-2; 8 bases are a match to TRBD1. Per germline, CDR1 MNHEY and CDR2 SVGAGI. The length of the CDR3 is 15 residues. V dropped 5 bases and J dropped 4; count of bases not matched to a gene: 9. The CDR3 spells CASSKPTGDPYGYTF. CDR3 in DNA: TGTGCCAGCAGTAAACCGACAGGGGACCCCTATGGCTACACCTTC.

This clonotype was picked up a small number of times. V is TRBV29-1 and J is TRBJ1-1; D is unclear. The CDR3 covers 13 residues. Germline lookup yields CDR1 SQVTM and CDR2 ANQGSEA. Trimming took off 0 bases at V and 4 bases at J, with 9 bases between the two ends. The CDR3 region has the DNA TGCAGCGTTGAAGATTGGGGAGGCACTGAAGCTTTCTTT. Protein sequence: CSVEDWGGTEAFF.

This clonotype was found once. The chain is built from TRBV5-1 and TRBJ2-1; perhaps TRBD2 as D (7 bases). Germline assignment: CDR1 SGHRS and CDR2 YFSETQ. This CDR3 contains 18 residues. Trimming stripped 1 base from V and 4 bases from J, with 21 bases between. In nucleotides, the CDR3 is TGCGCCAGCAGCTTGTGGGGCGGCGGGGGCCGGGATTACAATGAGCAGTTCTTC. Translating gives CASSLWGGGGRDYNEQFF.

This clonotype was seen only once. CDR3 nucleotides: TGTGCCAGCTCAAGTTACCGACAGACCACGGGAAACATTCAGTACTTC. Residues: CASSSYRQTTGNIQYF. The chain joins TRBV18 to TRBJ2-4; D possibly corresponds to TRBD1 (5 bases). Trimming took 5 bases from V and 6 from J, leaving 20 bases between them. Germline V lookup: CDR1 KGHSH, CDR2 LQKENI. This CDR3 spans 16 amino acids.

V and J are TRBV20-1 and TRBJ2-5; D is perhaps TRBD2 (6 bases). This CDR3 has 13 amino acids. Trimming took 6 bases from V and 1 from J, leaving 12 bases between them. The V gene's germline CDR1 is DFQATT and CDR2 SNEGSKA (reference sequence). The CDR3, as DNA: TGCAGTGCGAACGGCGGGACCCAAGAGACCCAGTACTTC. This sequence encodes CSANGGTQETQYF.